Sequencing of this T cell receptor beta chain was carried out in a study of siplizumab effects on memory and regulatory T cells. The study, taken as a whole, reports: Sequences that were alloreactive and traceable to unstimulated CD4+ memory cells were significantly reduced by siplizumab.

Of note for this clone: Its antigen is currently unknown.

Repertoires were generated with immunoSEQ multiplex PCR, while TCRdb's copy carries only in-frame clones and drops some. The sample yields 100,000 or so clones, roughly 92% seen once. This CDR3 comprises 15 residues. The V and J ends lost 5 bases and 1 base respectively, with 14 bases between them. Germline CDR1 reads SGHDN; CDR2 reads FVKESK. Sequencing was carried out using Tregs sorted from blood. The TCR comes from a human donor in good health. The chain is built from TRBV14 and TRBJ1-1, with unresolved D. The CDR3 DNA reads TGTGCCAGCAGCAGCATGAGATGGGAGAACACTGAAGCTTTCTTT. Translation: CASSSMRWENTEAFF.